These T cell receptor beta chains were read from a single sample in a study of blood T cells in healthy people across ages. TCRdb re-called the 5' RACE reads with MiXCR, one entry per CDR3 protein. The sample has about 970,000 distinct CDR3 sequences, just over 50% seen once; the top ten hold about 21%. Sequenced sample: blood. The receptors originated from an older woman in good health. The conserved cysteine and the conserved F or W are not part of the CDR3 here.

CDR3 protein,J gene,V gene
SARDYRGTGANVLT,TRBJ2-6,TRBV20-1
ASSFYRGKPGELF,TRBJ2-2,TRBV12-3/TRBV12-4
ASTSGAMYEQY,TRBJ2-7,TRBV2
ASSPRSPPQETQY,.,TRBV18
ASEGQGFNQPQH,TRBJ1-5,TRBV2
SDRDKQETQY,TRBJ2-5,TRBV29-1
SARVPQLAGVNEQY,TRBJ2-7,TRBV20-1
ASRRTGGTSSYEQY,TRBJ2-7,TRBV21-1
AISDPGRTQY,TRBJ2-3,TRBV10-3
ASSLEGSDSSYEQY,TRBJ2-7,TRBV5-1
AIGTDSYEQY,TRBJ2-7,TRBV7-9
ASSLAEGAEAF,TRBJ1-1,TRBV7-9
ASSNGQTNEKLF,TRBJ1-4,TRBV7-2
ASSRVGGGKGNTEAF,TRBJ1-1,TRBV4-2
ASSLSGQGSETQY,.,TRBV7-2
ASKLQEHYGYT,TRBJ1-2,TRBV12-3/TRBV12-4
ASSKGGQFQETQY,TRBJ2-5,TRBV21-1
ASSKGTSGSIYNEQF,TRBJ2-1,TRBV9
ATSGGDCNEQF,TRBJ2-1,TRBV10-3
ASSQEGPGYQSSGASVLT,TRBJ2-6,TRBV4-1
SARLLAAVPGQY,TRBJ2-4,TRBV20-1
ASSQNGDRGRNEQY,TRBJ2-7,TRBV4-2
ASSLYFGSGANVLT,TRBJ2-6,TRBV7-9
ASSSLGQGTYEQY,TRBJ2-7,TRBV7-9
SAGGGQGVDTQY,TRBJ2-3,TRBV20-1
ACPHRSGANVLT,TRBJ2-6,TRBV30
ASSPLAGGTGDEQF,TRBJ2-1,TRBV18
ASRRLGTDEQY,TRBJ2-7,TRBV12-3/TRBV12-4
ASSQRVADTQY,TRBJ2-3,TRBV7-2
ASSTDSNSNQPQH,TRBJ1-5,TRBV28
ASSVNSGIYEQY,.,TRBV9
ASSATGTGLYEQY,TRBJ2-7,TRBV9
ASGHTSEITDTQY,TRBJ2-3,TRBV4-2
ASSDSWGNYEQY,TRBJ2-7,TRBV6-5
ASSSEGQGWETQY,TRBJ2-5,TRBV5-1
ASSPRQGARVQY,TRBJ2-7,TRBV28
SAGGSRETQY,TRBJ2-5,TRBV20-1
SARATSGTLNEQF,TRBJ2-1,TRBV20-1
SARVVGGRAGWYNEQF,TRBJ2-1,TRBV20-1
SARDRALQETQY,TRBJ2-5,TRBV20-1
ATEKEGTTDTQY,TRBJ2-3,TRBV24-1